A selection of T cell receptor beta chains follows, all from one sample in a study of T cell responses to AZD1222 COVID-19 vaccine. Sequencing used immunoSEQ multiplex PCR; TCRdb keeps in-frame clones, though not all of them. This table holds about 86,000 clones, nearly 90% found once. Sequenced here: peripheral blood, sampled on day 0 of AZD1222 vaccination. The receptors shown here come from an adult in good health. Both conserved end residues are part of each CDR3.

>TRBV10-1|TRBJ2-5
CASSEGSPRGTQYF
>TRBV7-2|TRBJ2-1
CASSGLGLAGGGNEQFF
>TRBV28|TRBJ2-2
CASSLGGEGVGTGELFF
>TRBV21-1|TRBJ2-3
CAGGGGGTSTDTQYF
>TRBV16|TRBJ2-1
CASSQSGGNEQFF
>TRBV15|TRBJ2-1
CATSTRGLAGGWNEQFF
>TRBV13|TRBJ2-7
CASSSRILVSTYEQYF
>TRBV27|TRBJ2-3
CASTGGGPRSTDTQYF
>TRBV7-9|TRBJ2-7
CASSLYESRHEQYF
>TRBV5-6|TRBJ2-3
CASSLELADTTDTQYF
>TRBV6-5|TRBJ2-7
CASSPWTGATYEQYF
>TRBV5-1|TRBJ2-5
CASSSFGLEQETQYF
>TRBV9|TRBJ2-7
CASSVGASGSWEQYF
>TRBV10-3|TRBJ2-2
CAISDRTGPPGELFF
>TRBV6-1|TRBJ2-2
CASSGKYGANTGELFF
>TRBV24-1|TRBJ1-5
CATSPEASNQPQHF
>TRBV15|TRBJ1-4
CATSRDYGAINEKLFF
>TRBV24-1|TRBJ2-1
CATSDPSSGSYNEQFF
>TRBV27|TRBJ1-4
CASSSAAGVDEKLFF
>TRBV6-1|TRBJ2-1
CASSEKASGYNEQFF
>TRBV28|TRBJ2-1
CASSKFQWWYNEQFF
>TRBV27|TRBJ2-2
CASSLLASGKNTGELFF
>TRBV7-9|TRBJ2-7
CASSLLAGNKYEQYF
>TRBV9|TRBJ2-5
CASSPLGGTGQETQYF
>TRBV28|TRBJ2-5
CASKNSRQETQYF
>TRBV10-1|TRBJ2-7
CASSDPDGNEQYF
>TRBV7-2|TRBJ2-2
CASSFLSGWAGELFF
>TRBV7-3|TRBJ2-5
CASSFRGQGQETQYF
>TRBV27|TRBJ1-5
CASSLIRDQPQHF
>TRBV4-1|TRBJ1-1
CASSQITSNTEAFF
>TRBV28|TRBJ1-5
CASNPPGGAFQPQHF
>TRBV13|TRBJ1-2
CASSHGLDSNYGYTF
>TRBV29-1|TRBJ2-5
CSVEDELETQYF
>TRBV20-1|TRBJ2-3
CSASRTSGSFTDTQYF
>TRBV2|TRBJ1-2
CASSERTGGTF
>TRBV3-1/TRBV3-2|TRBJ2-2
CASNSGRGTGELFF
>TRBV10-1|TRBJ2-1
CASSPGTDLRSYNEQFF
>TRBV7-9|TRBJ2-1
CASSSKRLAGWGNEQFF
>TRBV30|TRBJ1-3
CAWNRDSGNTIYF
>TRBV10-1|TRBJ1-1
CASSDGTIGNTEAFF
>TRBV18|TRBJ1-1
CASSPPGRRNTEAFF
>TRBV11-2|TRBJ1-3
CASSTTREDITIYF
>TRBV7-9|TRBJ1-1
CASSLGTATEAFF
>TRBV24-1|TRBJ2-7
CATSDSPAGSVEQYF
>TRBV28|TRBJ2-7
CASSSGTSSSYEQYF
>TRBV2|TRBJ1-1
CASIPASMNTEAFF
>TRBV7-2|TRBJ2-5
CASSLSTGKETQYF
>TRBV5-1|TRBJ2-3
CASSLESSRTDTQYF
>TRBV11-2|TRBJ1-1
CASAEGFMNTEAFF
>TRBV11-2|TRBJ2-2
CASSQTSGSMRELFF
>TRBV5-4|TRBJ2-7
CASSSPGTVAYEQYF
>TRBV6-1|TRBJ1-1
CASSEVRGTEAFF
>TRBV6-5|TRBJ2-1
CAIDLGVLNNEQFF
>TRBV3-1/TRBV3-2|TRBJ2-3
CASSQTGTSTDTQYF